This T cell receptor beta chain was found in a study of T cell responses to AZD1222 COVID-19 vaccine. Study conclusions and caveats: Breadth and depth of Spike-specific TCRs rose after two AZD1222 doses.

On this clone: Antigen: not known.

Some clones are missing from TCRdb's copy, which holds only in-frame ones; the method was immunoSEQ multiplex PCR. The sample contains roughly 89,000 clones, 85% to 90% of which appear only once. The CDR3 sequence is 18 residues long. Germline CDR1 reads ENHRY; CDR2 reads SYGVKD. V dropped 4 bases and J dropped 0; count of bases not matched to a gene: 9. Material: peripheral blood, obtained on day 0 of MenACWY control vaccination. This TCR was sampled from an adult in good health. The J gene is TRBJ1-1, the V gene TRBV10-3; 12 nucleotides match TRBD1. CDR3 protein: CAISAGTGGAGMNTEAFF. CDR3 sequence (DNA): TGTGCCATCAGTGCTGGGACAGGGGGCGCTGGGATGAACACTGAAGCTTTCTTT.